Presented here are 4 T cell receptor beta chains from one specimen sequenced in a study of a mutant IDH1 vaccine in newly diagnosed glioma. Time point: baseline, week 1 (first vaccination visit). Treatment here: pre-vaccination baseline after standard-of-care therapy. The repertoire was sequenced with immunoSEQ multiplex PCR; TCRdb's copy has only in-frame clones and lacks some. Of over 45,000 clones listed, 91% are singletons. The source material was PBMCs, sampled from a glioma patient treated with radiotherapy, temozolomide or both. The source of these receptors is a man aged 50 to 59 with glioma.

The CDR3 loop reads CASTFTGHPEQYF. CDR3 DNA sequence: TGTGCCAGCACCTTCACGGGACACCCCGAGCAGTACTTC. The chain couples TRBV7-9 to TRBJ2-7, with a tentative D call TRBD1 (6 bases). Trimming removed 7 bases at V and 6 bases at J, with 16 bases between. The germline V gene has CDR1 SEHNR and CDR2 FQNEAQ (reference sequence). The CDR3 sequence is 13 residues long. The complete variable domain, with remaining parts taken from reference TRBV7-9 and TRBJ2-7, reads DTGVSQNPRHKITKRGQNVTFRCDPISEHNRLYWYRQTLGQGPEFLTYFQNEAQLEKSRLLSDRFSAERPKGSFSTLEIQRTEQGDSAMYLCASTFTGHPEQYFGPGTRLTVT.

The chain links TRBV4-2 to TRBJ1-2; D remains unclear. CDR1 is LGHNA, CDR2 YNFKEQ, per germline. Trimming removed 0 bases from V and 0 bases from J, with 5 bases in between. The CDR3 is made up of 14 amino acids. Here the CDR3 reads CASSQDRANYGYTF. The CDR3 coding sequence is TGTGCCAGCAGCCAAGATCGGGCTAACTATGGCTACACCTTC.

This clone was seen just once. The CDR3 coding sequence is TGCGCCAGCAGTCGCGGGACAGTAACAGATACGCAGTATTTT. Translating gives CASSRGTVTDTQYF. The chain is built from TRBV10-1 and TRBJ2-3; maybe TRBD1 (7 bases). The CDR3 is 14 amino acids. CDR1 WNHNN and CDR2 SYGVQD come from the germline V gene (reference sequence). V shed 5 bases and J shed 3 bases, with 12 bases lying between them.

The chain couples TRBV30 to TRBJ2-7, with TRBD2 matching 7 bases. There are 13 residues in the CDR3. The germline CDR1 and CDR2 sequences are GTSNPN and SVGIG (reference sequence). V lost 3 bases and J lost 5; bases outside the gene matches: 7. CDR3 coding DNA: TGTGCCTGGAGGGGGGGGGTTAACGACGAGCAGTACTTC. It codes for CAWRGGVNDEQYF.